This T cell receptor (beta chain) was sequenced during a study of yellow fever vaccine responses in identical twins. One entry per CDR3 protein, called by TCRdb with MiXCR from the RT-PCR reads. The sample contains around 18,000 distinct CDR3 sequences, roughly 85% of which appear only once. In germline, CDR1 is SGHAT, CDR2 FQNNGV. The V and J ends lost 5 bases and 5 bases, in that order; junction bases with no gene match: 6. The CDR3 runs to 15 residues. The V call is TRBV11-2, the J call TRBJ2-1, with TRBD1 matching 10 bases. The source material was T cells from blood (PBMCs), unsorted or a sorted subset (not recorded which), sampled before or after yellow fever vaccination (not recorded which). This receptor was obtained from a woman younger than 30 who received the yellow fever vaccine. This chain's CDR3 is CASSQGQGFHNEQFF. The CDR3 DNA reads TGTGCCAGCAGCCAGGGACAGGGGTTCCACAATGAGCAGTTCTTC.